Listed below are T cell receptor beta chains from one sample, sequenced in a study of blood T cell repertoires in COVID-19. The method was immunoSEQ multiplex PCR; TCRdb's version includes in-frame clones alone and lacks a portion of them. Of hundreds of thousands of clones in the sample, about 90% were seen once. Sample: peripheral blood. The receptor set was obtained from a man aged 55 to 70 who had recovered from COVID-19. Both conserved end residues are part of each CDR3. D genes are given only for firm matches. Clone sizes are given selectively: once, few, many, or a class where the clone is expanded.

>.|TRBV12-3/TRBV12-4|TRBJ2-7|.
CASSFVPGEQYF
TGTGCCAGCAGTTTTGTCCCGGGAGAGCAGTACTTC
>.|TRBV28|TRBJ1-5|.
CASSLGGYNQPQHF
TGTGCCAGCAGTTTGGGGGGTTACAATCAGCCCCAGCATTTT
>few|TRBV12-3/TRBV12-4|TRBJ1-3|.
CASMSSGNTIYF
TGTGCCAGCATGAGCTCTGGAAACACCATATATTTT
>.|TRBV7-9|TRBJ1-1|TRBD1
CASSPQGTGGPNTEAFF
TGTGCCAGCAGCCCCCAGGGGACAGGGGGGCCGAACACTGAAGCTTTCTTT
>once|TRBV6-2/TRBV6-3|TRBJ1-5|TRBD1
CASSYGYRGMPQHF
TGTGCCAGCAGTTACGGCTACAGGGGAATGCCCCAGCATTTT
>.|TRBV6-5|TRBJ1-1|TRBD1
CASSTYRGLNTEAFF
TGTGCCAGCAGTACTTACAGGGGCCTGAACACTGAAGCTTTCTTT
>.|TRBV6-5|TRBJ2-1|TRBD1
CASIFRDRAGNEQFF
TGTGCCAGCATTTTCCGGGACAGGGCGGGCAATGAGCAGTTCTTC
>.|TRBV12-5|TRBJ1-3|TRBD1
CATGSGQGSSGNTIYF
TGTGCTACTGGGTCGGGACAGGGGAGCTCTGGAAACACCATATATTTT
>.|TRBV19|TRBJ1-3|.
CASSIGSSGNTIYF
TGTGCCAGTAGTATTGGGAGCTCTGGAAACACCATATATTTT
>.|TRBV11-2|TRBJ1-2|.
CASSLVGAGGYTF
TGTGCCAGCAGCTTAGTTGGGGCTGGTGGCTACACCTTC
>once|TRBV2|TRBJ2-3|TRBD1
CAIAFQGVLDTQYF
TGTGCCATCGCTTTCCAGGGGGTATTGGATACGCAGTATTTT
>.|TRBV4-1|TRBJ2-2|.
CASSQVGQGWTGELFF
TGCGCCAGCAGCCAAGTCGGCCAGGGATGGACCGGGGAGCTGTTTTTT
>.|TRBV5-1|TRBJ2-5|TRBD2
CASSLAGGAETQYF
TGCGCCAGCAGCTTGGCGGGGGGGGCGGAGACCCAGTACTTC
>.|TRBV2|TRBJ2-7|.
CASKRVDYEQYF
TGTGCCAGCAAGAGGGTGGACTACGAGCAGTACTTC
>.|TRBV5-4|TRBJ2-7|.
CASSVRGGVHEQYF
TGTGCCAGCAGCGTGAGAGGGGGGGTTCACGAGCAGTACTTC
>.|TRBV6-1|TRBJ2-3|TRBD2
CASSEALLAGGTDTQYF
TGTGCCAGCAGTGAAGCGCTTCTAGCGGGGGGCACAGATACGCAGTATTTT
>.|TRBV25-1|TRBJ1-2|.
CASSDRSYGYTF
TGTGCCAGCAGTGACAGGTCCTATGGCTACACCTTC
>.|TRBV5-8|TRBJ2-2|.
CASSLVQNTGELFF
TGTGCCAGCAGCTTGGTACAGAACACCGGGGAGCTGTTTTTT
>.|TRBV6-6|TRBJ2-6|.
CATSSGGANVLTF
TGTGCCACCTCTAGTGGGGGGGCCAACGTCCTGACTTTC
>few|TRBV19|TRBJ1-5|.
CASRRMEGEYNQPQHF
TGTGCCAGTAGAAGGATGGAGGGAGAATACAATCAGCCCCAGCATTTT
>.|TRBV30|TRBJ2-7|TRBD1
CAWNSDRAYEQYF
TGTGCCTGGAATTCGGACAGGGCGTACGAGCAGTACTTC
>.|TRBV3-1/TRBV3-2|TRBJ2-5|TRBD2
CASSLSGGQETQYF
TGTGCCAGCAGCCTCAGCGGGGGCCAAGAGACCCAGTACTTC
>.|TRBV7-6|TRBJ2-1|.
CASTFLGSSYNEQFF
TGTGCCAGCACCTTCCTGGGCAGCTCCTACAATGAGCAGTTCTTC
>.|TRBV5-8|TRBJ2-3|TRBD2
CASSRLATQYF
TGTGCCAGCAGCCGACTAGCAACGCAGTATTTT
>once|TRBV10-3|TRBJ2-5|.
CAISEGAAGEETQYF
TGTGCCATCAGTGAGGGGGCAGCAGGGGAGGAGACCCAGTACTTC
>.|TRBV3-1/TRBV3-2|TRBJ2-3|TRBD2
CASSQVGGGGAGRQYF
TGTGCCAGCAGCCAAGTAGGAGGCGGGGGGGCCGGGAGGCAGTATTTT
>.|TRBV11-2|TRBJ2-2|TRBD2
CASSFLAGSTGELFF
TGTGCCAGCAGCTTCCTAGCGGGGTCCACCGGGGAGCTGTTTTTT
>once|TRBV12-5|TRBJ2-2|TRBD2
CASGLFPLAGMNTGELFF
TGTGCTAGTGGTTTATTCCCCCTAGCGGGGATGAACACCGGGGAGCTGTTTTTT
>.|TRBV5-4|TRBJ2-5|TRBD1
CASSPTGGRETQYF
TGTGCCAGCAGCCCGACAGGGGGTAGAGAGACCCAGTACTTC
>.|TRBV11-2|TRBJ2-2|.
CASSFTSMGGLAGELFF
TGTGCCAGCAGCTTTACATCAATGGGGGGGCTAGCCGGGGAGCTGTTTTTT
>few|TRBV7-2|TRBJ1-2|.
CASSPSGVKYGYTF
TGTGCCAGCAGCCCCTCGGGGGTAAAGTATGGCTACACCTTC
>.|TRBV5-1|TRBJ2-6|TRBD1
CASKTDRGYSGANVLTF
TGCGCCAGCAAAACGGACAGGGGGTACTCTGGGGCCAACGTCCTGACTTTC
>.|TRBV12-3/TRBV12-4|TRBJ1-6|.
CASTPRGDSPLHF
TGTGCCAGCACCCCCCGGGGGGATTCACCCCTCCACTTT
>.|TRBV7-8|TRBJ2-3|TRBD1
CASSLRDRGTDTQYF
TGTGCCAGCAGCTTACGGGACAGGGGCACAGATACGCAGTATTTT
>.|TRBV6-5|TRBJ1-1|.
CASSYTRVLNTEAFF
TGTGCCAGCAGTTACACTAGGGTCCTGAACACTGAAGCTTTCTTT
>.|TRBV27|TRBJ2-7|TRBD1
CASSGQGLYEQYF
TGTGCCAGCAGCGGACAGGGTCTCTACGAGCAGTACTTC